This TCR beta chain was captured in a study of T-cell reconstitution after alpha-beta-depleted transplantation in children. The table lists this clonotype with a few counts. Antigen: not known. Preparing the TCRbeta library involved the use of unique molecular identifiers. MiXCR, run by TCRdb on the PCR reads, gives a single entry per CDR3 protein. The sample yields about 300,000 distinct CDR3 sequences, almost 8% seen once. The germline V gene encodes CDR1 SGHDT and CDR2 YYEEEE. This CDR3 has 14 amino acids. Trimming cost V 4 bases and J 2 bases; bases outside gene matches: 5. Study-level findings and limits: Surviving thymic progenitors and recipient T cells were the source of high TCRbeta diversity at day 60 in some patients. The main origin of T-cell counts and diversity one year after transplant was newly produced T cells. Reportedly, only several hundred clones from non-depleted graft cells drove alpha-beta T-cell counts at about two months.

The chain has TRBV5-6 and TRBJ2-7; 8 bases map to TRBD2. The clonotype comes from a female patient aged 2 to 10 who had a stem cell transplant for Fanconi anemia, so the T cells may come from the graft donor. Specimen: peripheral blood, collected 360 days after TCRalphabeta/CD19-depleted stem cell transplant. Here the CDR3 reads CASSNSGGAYEQYF. The CDR3 DNA reads as TGTGCCAGCAGCAACAGCGGGGGCGCCTACGAGCAGTACTTC.